This TCR beta chain comes out of a study of blood T cells in healthy people across ages. The wider study: When template switching was applied, about one barcoded beta molecule was captured per two T cells.

A remark on this clonotype: Its antigen is undetermined.

The CDR3 sequence is 13 residues long. CDR1 and CDR2 from the germline V gene are MNHEY and SVGAGI. The V end was cut by 2 bases, the J end by 2 bases, with 6 bases between. Primers used in a second PCR of about 6 to 11 cycles were a sample-barcoded 5' primer and a J-beta primer mix. The template-switch adaptor, which had 12 random nucleotides, put a tag on each cDNA molecule. Each CDR3 protein is one row after TCRdb ran MiXCR on the 5' RACE reads. This sample yields 700,000 or so distinct CDR3 sequences, of which 20% to 25% are seen a single time; 22% belongs to the top ten. Study-level findings and limits: Aged donors had fewer naive CD4+ cells and lower diversity than long-lived donors.

Isolation yielded PBMCs, at least 7 million per sample, in every case. This sequence joins TRBV6-5 and TRBJ1-1; D unresolved. The sequenced sample consisted of blood. This TCR was sampled from a man aged 65 to 79 in good health. CDR3: CASSYAQNTEAFF. The CDR3 region has the DNA TGTGCCAGCAGTTACGCGCAAAACACTGAAGCTTTCTTT.